This is a list of T cell receptor beta chains from one sample in a study of human versus mouse CDR3 diversity and MHC coevolution. Assay used: immunoSEQ multiplex PCR; TCRdb lists only in-frame clones, some missing. The sample records about 80,000 clones, roughly 93% being singletons. The sequencing sample was made of naive CD4+ T cells from blood. The receptors stem from a person aged 25-75 years in good health. Both conserved end residues are part of each CDR3. Each record gives: clone size, CDR3 length, V gene, D gene, J gene, CDR3 protein, CDR3 DNA. The D gene is left open where the match is weak. Expanded clones are given a class, and other clones once, few, many or no size at all.

.	15	TRBV28	TRBD1	TRBJ1-5	CASSFPGTVNQPQHF	TGTGCCAGCAGTTTCCCTGGGACAGTTAATCAGCCCCAGCATTTT
.	16	TRBV6-1	TRBD1	TRBJ1-2	CASSEAGTGGNYGYTF	TGTGCCAGCAGTGAAGCTGGGACAGGGGGCAACTATGGCTACACCTTC
.	13	TRBV18	.	TRBJ2-7	CASSRTGFHEQYF	TGTGCCAGCTCACGGACGGGGTTCCACGAGCAGTACTTC
.	14	TRBV6-5	TRBD1	TRBJ1-1	CASSRQGARTEAFF	TGTGCCAGCAGTCGACAGGGGGCGAGGACTGAAGCTTTCTTT
.	17	TRBV19	TRBD1	TRBJ2-2	CASSSGQGAPLTGELFF	TGTGCCAGTAGTAGCGGACAGGGGGCGCCCCTTACCGGGGAGCTGTTTTTT
.	14	TRBV5-1	TRBD2	TRBJ2-2	CASGLAGNTGELFF	TGCGCCAGCGGACTAGCGGGGAACACCGGGGAGCTGTTTTTT
few	13	TRBV4-1	.	TRBJ1-3	CASSQEGVRTIYF	TGCGCCAGCAGCCAAGAAGGGGTTCGGACCATATATTTT
once	15	TRBV11-3	.	TRBJ2-4	CASSQTGMGKNIQYF	TGTGCCAGCAGCCAAACAGGGATGGGCAAAAACATTCAGTACTTC
.	13	TRBV7-3	.	TRBJ2-5	CASSLSGQETQYF	TGTGCCAGCAGCTTATCGGGCCAAGAGACCCAGTACTTC
few	16	TRBV11-2	TRBD1	TRBJ2-2	CASSLVGTGSTGELFF	TGTGCCAGCAGCTTAGTTGGGACAGGGAGCACCGGGGAGCTGTTTTTT
.	13	TRBV27	.	TRBJ2-7	CASSLQGTYEQYF	TGTGCCAGCAGTTTACAGGGTACCTACGAGCAGTACTTC
once	14	TRBV18	TRBD1	TRBJ1-2	CASSLGTGRAGYTF	TGTGCCAGCTCACTAGGGACAGGGAGGGCCGGCTACACCTTC
.	15	TRBV5-1	TRBD2	TRBJ2-5	CASSLAAGGSETQYF	TGCGCCAGCAGCTTGGCAGCGGGGGGTAGCGAGACCCAGTACTTC
.	15	TRBV6-6	TRBD2	TRBJ2-5	CASSYPLAGQETQYF	TGTGCCAGCAGTTACCCCCTAGCGGGGCAAGAGACCCAGTACTTC
.	12	TRBV5-6	.	TRBJ2-7	CASSFRGYEQYF	TGTGCCAGCAGCTTCCGGGGCTACGAGCAGTACTTC
.	15	TRBV28	TRBD1	TRBJ1-6	CASSSLQGGRSPLHF	TGTGCCAGCAGCTCCTTACAGGGGGGTCGGTCACCCCTCCACTTT
.	14	TRBV5-1	.	TRBJ2-7	CASSLAGPTPEQYF	TGCGCCAGCAGCCTCGCGGGCCCTACGCCCGAGCAGTACTTC
.	16	TRBV9	TRBD1	TRBJ1-6	CASSPRTGGQGSPLHF	TGTGCCAGCAGCCCCCGGACAGGGGGACAGGGTTCACCCCTCCACTTT
once	11	TRBV6-5	.	TRBJ1-1	CASREGGEAFF	TGTGCCAGCAGAGAAGGGGGTGAAGCTTTCTTT
.	16	TRBV4-2	.	TRBJ2-5	CASSQDRGRGQETQYF	TGTGCCAGCAGCCAAGATCGGGGGAGGGGGCAAGAGACCCAGTACTTC
.	15	TRBV30	.	TRBJ2-5	CAWSVPGGGRETQYF	TGTGCCTGGAGTGTACCTGGGGGCGGAAGGGAGACCCAGTACTTC
.	14	TRBV7-2	.	TRBJ1-3	CASSPDGRGNTIYF	TGTGCCAGCAGCCCGGACGGGAGGGGAAACACCATATATTTT
.	13	TRBV6-5	TRBD1	TRBJ2-2	CASRENRGGELFF	TGTGCCAGCAGGGAAAACAGGGGCGGGGAGCTGTTTTTT
once	13	TRBV29-1	.	TRBJ2-7	CSVLHYREGEQYF	TGCAGCGTTCTCCATTACAGGGAGGGCGAGCAGTACTTC
.	15	TRBV7-2	TRBD2	TRBJ2-1	CASTPGTSAFNEQFF	TGTGCCAGCACCCCCGGGACTAGCGCTTTTAATGAGCAGTTCTTC
.	13	TRBV6-5	.	TRBJ1-3	CASEGDKGNTIYF	TGTGCCAGCGAGGGGGATAAAGGAAACACCATATATTTT
.	13	TRBV5-1	TRBD1	TRBJ2-1	CASSTDREAEQFF	TGCGCCAGCAGCACGGACAGGGAGGCTGAGCAGTTCTTC
.	12	TRBV29-1	.	TRBJ2-5	CSVEVVGGTQYF	TGCAGCGTTGAAGTCGTAGGGGGGACCCAGTACTTC
.	15	TRBV27	.	TRBJ2-3	CASSLTGHDTDTQYF	TGTGCCAGCAGTTTAACAGGACACGACACAGATACGCAGTATTTT
.	12	TRBV7-3	.	TRBJ1-1	CASSRPGGEAFF	TGTGCCAGCAGCCGCCCTGGGGGGGAAGCTTTCTTT
.	15	TRBV2	TRBD1	TRBJ1-6	CASTKTGLYNSPLHF	TGTGCCAGCACTAAGACAGGGCTCTATAATTCACCCCTCCACTTT
.	15	TRBV5-4	.	TRBJ2-5	CASSSRDGALETQYF	TGTGCCAGCAGCTCTAGAGACGGAGCCCTTGAGACCCAGTACTTC
.	20	TRBV27	TRBD2	TRBJ2-1	CASSLWGLAGTPSSYNEQFF	TGTGCCAGCAGTTTATGGGGACTAGCGGGTACCCCTAGCTCCTACAATGAGCAGTTCTTC
once	16	TRBV4-2	TRBD1	TRBJ1-2	CASSRVDRGLDYGYTF	TGTGCCAGCAGCCGAGTAGACAGGGGGCTAGACTATGGCTACACCTTC
.	19	TRBV15	.	TRBJ2-7	CATSREGRAAGTLSYEQYF	TGTGCCACCAGCAGAGAAGGTCGGGCTGCGGGAACACTCTCCTACGAGCAGTACTTC
.	15	TRBV28	TRBD2	TRBJ2-5	CASRSLAGDKETQYF	TGTGCCAGCAGGTCCCTAGCGGGGGATAAAGAGACCCAGTACTTC
.	13	TRBV6-5	.	TRBJ1-1	CASSQFKNTEAFF	TGTGCCAGCAGCCAGTTTAAGAACACTGAAGCTTTCTTT
.	15	TRBV30	TRBD1	TRBJ1-5	CAWSTLGTVNQPQHF	TGTGCCTGGAGTACACTGGGGACAGTCAATCAGCCCCAGCATTTT
.	17	TRBV7-8	TRBD2	TRBJ2-2	CASSPPAWEGNTGELFF	TGTGCCAGCAGCCCCCCAGCCTGGGAGGGGAACACCGGGGAGCTGTTTTTT
.	16	TRBV28	.	TRBJ2-7	CASSLFTFEKTYEQYF	TGTGCCAGCAGTTTATTTACTTTCGAGAAAACCTACGAGCAGTACTTC
.	12	TRBV5-6	TRBD1	TRBJ1-1	CASTQGGQVTFF	TGTGCCAGCACCCAGGGGGGACAGGTGACTTTCTTT
once	15	TRBV6-1	.	TRBJ2-7	CASSVEAIYSYEQYF	TGTGCCAGCAGTGTAGAGGCAATCTACTCCTACGAGCAGTACTTC
.	15	TRBV9	TRBD1	TRBJ1-4	CASSVRGTGGEKLFF	TGTGCCAGCAGCGTACGTGGGACAGGGGGTGAAAAACTGTTTTTT
.	14	TRBV4-3	TRBD1	TRBJ1-1	CASGPGQGSGGAFF	TGCGCCAGCGGACCGGGACAGGGATCTGGGGGGGCTTTCTTT
.	15	TRBV19	TRBD1	TRBJ2-7	CASSISQGASYEQYF	TGTGCCAGTAGTATATCCCAGGGGGCGTCCTACGAGCAGTACTTC
.	13	TRBV6-6	TRBD1	TRBJ1-2	CASSSGTGFGYTF	TGTGCCAGCAGTTCCGGGACAGGGTTCGGCTACACCTTC